The 7 T cell receptor beta chains given below trace back to one sample, sequenced in a study of monozygotic twins with inflammatory bowel disease (dated by TCRdb to between 2018 and 2021). Libraries were constructed by 5' RACE. Sequencing took place on an Illumina HiSeq 2500. The reads were reprocessed in TCRdb, with one entry per CDR3 protein sequence and no accompanying DNA. The sample's clone listing holds 330,000 or so distinct CDR3 sequences. The ten largest clonotypes hold approximately 2% of the sample. Input material: blood. Receptors originate from a human donor with ulcerative colitis or Crohn's disease, or a healthy co-twin of an affected twin (not recorded which).

CDR3 residues: CAWRKLAGGYEQYF. The rearrangement joins TRBV30 to TRBJ2-7; TCRdb's D call of TRBD2 is untestable without DNA. Germline CDR1 and CDR2: GTSNPN and SVGIG (reference sequence). The CDR3 loop spans 14 amino acids. The variable domain in full, completed from reference TRBV30 and TRBJ2-7, reads SQTIHQWPATLVQPVGSPLSLECTVEGTSNPNLYWYRQAAGRGLQLLFYSVGIGQISSEVPQNLSASRPQDRQFILSSKKLLLSDSGFYLCAWRKLAGGYEQYFGPGTRLTVT.

The V call is TRBV5-1, the J call TRBJ1-4; as DNA is missing, the TRBD1 call by TCRdb cannot be tested. The CDR3 loop spans 15 amino acids. Germline V gene data show CDR1 as SGHRS and CDR2 as YFSETQ. This chain's CDR3 is CASSLGTGLGEKLFF.

The chain's CDR3 is CASRIGTSSYNEQFF. J is TRBJ2-1 and V is TRBV6-1; TCRdb's assignment of TRBD1 cannot be checked, as there is no DNA. The CDR3 runs to 15 residues. Germline V gene lookup returns CDR1 MNHNS and CDR2 SASEGT.

Here the CDR3 reads CASSYSKAGTGANEQYF. The chain couples TRBV6-5 to TRBJ2-7; TCRdb returns TRBD1, unconfirmable since there is no DNA. The germline V gene encodes CDR1 MNHEY and CDR2 SVGAGI. CDR3 size: 17 residues.

The rearrangement uses TRBV2 and TRBJ1-5; TCRdb's D call, TRBD1, is unchecked because there is no DNA. The CDR3 is 14 amino acids. CDR1 SNHLY and CDR2 FYNNEI come from the germline V gene. CDR3 protein: CASSDNRASQPQHF.

This sequence joins TRBV6-5 and TRBJ2-7; checking the TCRdb D call of TRBD2 is not possible without DNA. Germline CDR1 and CDR2: MNHEY and SVGAGI. The CDR3 runs 14 residues. CDR3 protein: CASSYSRTRFEQYF.

The chain has TRBV7-9 and TRBJ2-4; TCRdb indicates TRBD1, and absent DNA this call remains unverified. CDR1 and CDR2 (germline): SEHNR, FQNEAQ (reference sequence). This CDR3 spans 15 amino acids. The CDR3 region is CASSFFGGAENIQYF.